These 28 T cell receptor beta chains were sequenced from one sample in a study of cytomegalovirus exposure and HLA in healthy donors. PCR was performed using 60 Vbeta and 13 Jbeta primers. Assay: immunoSEQ multiplex PCR; the TCRdb copy retains only in-frame clones and omits some. The table lists approximately 150,000 clones, about 79% of them singletons. Specimen: PBMCs. These TCRs come from a male donor in good health and CMV-seronegative.

The chain joins TRBV27 to TRBJ2-1; possibly TRBD2 for D (5 bases). The ends were cut back, 3 bases at V and 5 bases at J, with 8 bases in the middle. The CDR3 is 13 residues long. Germline loops: CDR1 MNHEY, CDR2 SMNVEV (reference sequence). The chain's CDR3 is CASSFGGNNEQFF. The CDR3, as DNA: TGTGCCAGCAGTTTTGGAGGTAACAATGAGCAGTTCTTC.

The chain carries TRBV27 and TRBJ1-4, with D unresolved. Per the germline V gene, CDR1 is MNHEY and CDR2 is SMNVEV (reference sequence). The CDR3 is made up of 14 amino acids. V was clipped by 5 bases and J by 3 bases, with 10 bases between them. The CDR3 sequence: CASSGPGSNEKLFF. As DNA, the CDR3 is TGTGCCAGCAGTGGACCGGGATCTAATGAAAAACTGTTTTTT.

CDR3 DNA: TGTGCCAGCAGTTACTCACTAGCGGGCGCCTACGAGCAGTACTTC. Amino acid sequence: CASSYSLAGAYEQYF. The chain joins TRBV6-5 to TRBJ2-7; 9 nucleotides match TRBD2. V lost 0 bases to trimming and J lost 2 bases; unmatched junction nucleotides: 2. Germline V gives CDR1 MNHEY, CDR2 SVGAGI. The CDR3 runs 15 residues.

The CDR3 DNA follows: TGTGCCAGCAGTTACGGTGGGGACAGAAATCAGCCCCAGCATTTT. Translation: CASSYGGDRNQPQHF. The J gene is TRBJ1-5, the V gene TRBV5-5; TRBD1 matches 7 bases. The CDR3 has 15 residues. V shed 5 bases, J shed 4 bases, and the junction held 9 bases outside the gene matches. Germline CDR1 and CDR2: SGHKS and YYEKEE (reference sequence).

The gene calls are TRBV6-5 and TRBJ2-3, with TRBD2 identical over 9 bases. This CDR3 comprises 15 residues. J was trimmed by 0 bases and V by 8 bases; bases with no gene match: 6. The germline V gene has CDR1 MNHEY and CDR2 SVGAGI. CDR3 residues: CASGTAGGSTDTQYF. The CDR3 DNA follows: TGTGCCAGCGGTACAGCGGGAGGTAGCACAGATACGCAGTATTTT.

The V gene is TRBV11-1, the J gene TRBJ2-7; 12 positions match TRBD2. In germline, CDR1 is SGHAT, CDR2 FQDESV (reference sequence). This CDR3 region has 15 residues. With V trimmed by 5 bases and J by 3 bases, 5 bases remained unmatched. CDR3: CASSQTSGSNYEQYF. The CDR3 DNA sequence: TGTGCCAGCAGCCAGACTAGCGGGAGTAACTACGAGCAGTACTTC. Using reference TRBV11-1 and TRBJ2-7 for the parts outside the CDR3, the full variable domain is EAEVAQSPRYKITEKSQAVAFWCDPISGHATLYWYRQILGQGPELLVQFQDESVVDDSQLPKDRFSAERLKGVDSTLKIQPAELGDSAMYLCASSQTSGSNYEQYFGPGTRLTVT.

The V and J genes are TRBV11-3 and TRBJ2-2; no reliable D call. V was shortened by 5 bases and J by 7 bases, with 8 bases between the two germline ends. The CDR3 consists of 12 residues. CDR1 SGHNT and CDR2 YENEEA come from the germline V gene. CDR3 coding DNA: TGTGCCAGCAGCATACTGAACGGGGAGCTGTTTTTT. It specifies CASSILNGELFF.

The rearrangement uses TRBV13 and TRBJ2-7, with 9 nucleotides matching TRBD1. The CDR3 is 15 amino acids. Germline assignment: CDR1 PRHDT and CDR2 FYEKMQ (reference sequence). V shed 4 bases, J shed 4 bases, and the junction held 8 bases outside the gene matches. This CDR3 is CASSSADRGTYEQYF. The CDR3 bases are TGTGCCAGCAGCTCTGCAGACAGGGGGACTTACGAGCAGTACTTC.

CDR3 sequence: CASSQTIASGLREQYF. CDR3 DNA: TGCGCCAGCAGCCAAACTATAGCGTCTGGCCTACGAGAGCAGTACTTC. This rearrangement joins TRBV4-3 to TRBJ2-7, with D maybe TRBD2 (5 bases). V was shortened by 2 bases and J by 7 bases, with 21 bases between the two germline ends. Per the germline V gene, CDR1 is LGHNA and CDR2 is YSLEER. The CDR3 totals 16 residues.

For this clone: This CDR3 is also generated by other DNA sequences in the sample. V gene TRBV27 combines with J gene TRBJ1-3, with D uncertain. Germline V gene sequence: CDR1 MNHEY, CDR2 SMNVEV (reference sequence). This CDR3 region has 14 residues. Trimming removed 5 bases from V and 1 base from J, with 9 bases in between. The CDR3 is CASSPVRSGNTIYF. CDR3 bases: TGTGCCAGCAGTCCAGTAAGATCTGGAAACACCATATATTTT.

The V gene is TRBV7-2, the J gene TRBJ2-7; D possibly corresponds to TRBD1 (6 bases). The V gene's germline CDR1 is SGHTA and CDR2 FQGNSA. This CDR3 region has 15 residues. Between the trimmed V and J ends, which lost 11 bases and 5 bases, there was a span of 25 bases. The CDR3 loop is CAGGRPAAGIHEQYF. The DNA for the CDR3 is TGTGCCGGGGGCAGGCCCGCGGCCGGAATCCACGAGCAGTACTTC.

This chain joins TRBV6-5 and TRBJ2-7, with D maybe TRBD1 (5 bases). This CDR3 is built from 13 residues. With 6 bases removed from V and 3 bases from J, the gap between germline ends came to 12 bases. The germline V gene has CDR1 MNHEY and CDR2 SVGAGI. The CDR3 region has the DNA TGTGCCAGCAGCCCCGGACATAACTACGAGCAGTACTTC. Protein product: CASSPGHNYEQYF.

This chain connects TRBV15 to TRBJ2-5, with 10 bases fitting TRBD2. From germline, CDR1 is LNHNV and CDR2 YYDKDF (reference sequence). Trimming at V came to 8 bases and at J to 5 bases, leaving 8 bases not matched to a gene. The CDR3 sequence is 14 residues long. CDR3 sequence (DNA): TGTGCCACCGGGGCTAGCGGGAGTCGGGAGACCCAGTACTTC. Translating gives CATGASGSRETQYF.

A single count supports this clone. V gene TRBV5-8 combines with J gene TRBJ2-7, with D perhaps matching TRBD2 (5 bases). The CDR3 runs to 15 residues. Germline V gene data show CDR1 as SGHTS and CDR2 as YDEGEE. Between the trimmed V and J ends, which lost 1 base and 0 bases, there was a span of 11 bases. CDR3 residues: CASSLRRVYSYEQYF. Written as DNA, the CDR3 is TGTGCCAGCAGCTTGCGGCGGGTTTACTCCTACGAGCAGTACTTC.

The chain employs TRBV9 and TRBJ1-5; no reliable D call. The CDR3 spans 14 residues. Deletions cut 4 bases from V and 0 bases from J, with 8 bases between. CDR1 is SGDLS and CDR2 is YYNGEE in the germline V gene. This CDR3 is CASSPGDSNQPQHF. The CDR3 DNA follows: TGTGCCAGCAGCCCGGGAGATAGCAATCAGCCCCAGCATTTT.

The CDR3 bases are TGTGCCATCAGTGATCGACTAGCTGAGGTGGATACGCAGTATTTT. This gives the protein CAISDRLAEVDTQYF. V is TRBV10-3 and J is TRBJ2-3; TRBD2 agrees at 7 bases. The CDR3 consists of 15 residues. V shed 3 bases, J shed 6 bases, and the junction held 9 bases outside the gene matches. CDR1 and CDR2 from the germline V gene are ENHRY and SYGVKD.

This clone was recorded once. The chain joins TRBV10-3 to TRBJ2-2; D may be TRBD2 (6 bases). CDR3 size: 14 residues. V gave up 0 bases and J gave up 7 bases, with 9 bases separating them. Germline CDR1 is ENHRY and CDR2 is SYGVKD. The CDR3 bases are TGTGCCATCAGTGAGTCCCGGGGGAACGGGGAGCTGTTTTTT. It translates to CAISESRGNGELFF.

The V and J genes are TRBV19 and TRBJ2-5; D is perhaps TRBD2 (5 bases). Germline-derived CDR1 and CDR2 are LNHDA and SQIVND (reference sequence). Between the trimmed V and J ends, which lost 0 bases and 4 bases, there was a span of 15 bases. The CDR3 extends over 16 amino acids. CDR3 nucleotides: TGTGCCAGTAGTATAGATCTATGGGAGTCCCCAGAGACCCAGTACTTC. Translating it yields CASSIDLWESPETQYF.

This clone was seen just once. The CDR3 region is CASRVTSGNNEQFF. In DNA form, the CDR3 reads TGTGCCAGCAGAGTGACTAGCGGGAACAATGAGCAGTTCTTC. This rearrangement joins TRBV2 to TRBJ2-1; 11 nucleotides line up with TRBD2. CDR1 and CDR2 from the germline V gene are SNHLY and FYNNEI. The CDR3 is 14 amino acids. With 6 bases clipped from V and 5 bases from J, the junction kept 3 bases outside the gene matches.

This clone was seen a few times. CDR3 DNA sequence: TGTGCCAGCAGCATTCTCCTGACAGGACTCTCTGGAAACACCATATATTTT. Protein product: CASSILLTGLSGNTIYF. The V gene is TRBV2, the J gene TRBJ1-3, with a weak D call TRBD1 (6 bases). Germline CDR1 and CDR2: SNHLY and FYNNEI. Trimming pared 6 bases from V and 0 bases from J, leaving 18 bases between. The CDR3 totals 17 residues. The variable domain in full, completed from reference TRBV2 and TRBJ1-3, reads EPEVTQTPSHQVTQMGQEVILRCVPISNHLYFYWYRQILGQKVEFLVSFYNNEISEKSEIFDDQFSVERPDGSNFTLKIRSTKLEDSAMYFCASSILLTGLSGNTIYFGEGSWLTVV.

The genes are TRBV28 and TRBJ2-1, with 9 bases that match TRBD2. The CDR3 contains 17 residues. V trimming: 5 bases; J trimming: 8 bases; junction bases outside the gene matches: 16. CDR1 and CDR2 from the germline V gene are MDHEN and SYDVKM. The CDR3 bases are TGTGCCAGCAGTAGGGGGCGAGATAGCGGGAGATCCCATGAGCAGTTCTTC. Protein: CASSRGRDSGRSHEQFF. The full variable domain, rest sourced from reference TRBV28 and TRBJ2-1, is DVKVTQSSRYLVKRTGEKVFLECVQDMDHENMFWYRQDPGLGLRLIYFSYDVKMKEKGDIPEGYSVSREKKERFSLILESASTNQTSMYLCASSRGRDSGRSHEQFFGPGTRLTVL.

The V call is TRBV6-1, the J call TRBJ2-7, with no clear D. Germline V gene data show CDR1 as MNHNS and CDR2 as SASEGT. This CDR3 is built from 13 residues. The V and J ends lost 1 base and 3 bases respectively, with 7 bases between them. CDR3 nucleotide sequence: TGTGCCAGCAGTGAAGGGCAGTACTACGAGCAGTACTTC. It specifies CASSEGQYYEQYF.

J is TRBJ2-3 and V is TRBV19, with TRBD2 identical over 11 bases. J lost 4 bases, V lost 7 bases, and 13 bases had no gene match. Per germline, CDR1 LNHDA and CDR2 SQIVND (reference sequence). The CDR3 length is 17 residues. The CDR3: CASKVLAGDPDADTQYF. The CDR3 DNA follows: TGTGCCAGTAAGGTACTAGCGGGAGACCCCGACGCAGATACGCAGTATTTT.

V usage is TRBV2 and J usage is TRBJ2-2; 14 bases agree with TRBD2. The length of the CDR3 is 17 residues. With 8 bases clipped from V and 4 bases from J, the junction kept 9 bases outside the gene matches. Per germline, CDR1 SNHLY and CDR2 FYNNEI. For the CDR3, the DNA is TGTGCCAGCGAGGGACTAGCGGGAGAAAGATTCACCGGGGAGCTGTTTTTT. Translating it yields CASEGLAGERFTGELFF.

This chain links TRBV2 with TRBJ2-2, with TRBD2 as a possible D gene (5 bases). The germline V gene encodes CDR1 SNHLY and CDR2 FYNNEI. V lost 4 bases and J 13 bases, leaving 19 bases between the germline ends. The CDR3 runs to 14 residues. The CDR3 DNA sequence: TGTGCCAGCAGTGCGAGTCTAGCTGATGGTACGCTGTTTTTT. It yields the protein CASSASLADGTLFF.

The chain couples TRBV25-1 to TRBJ1-1; D is ambiguous. The V gene lost 3 bases and the J gene lost 1 base, with 9 bases spanning the gap. The CDR3 totals 14 residues. In germline, CDR1 is MGHDK, CDR2 SYGVNS. CDR3 amino acids: CASSENRANTEAFF. The CDR3 DNA follows: TGTGCCAGCAGTGAGAACAGAGCGAACACTGAAGCTTTCTTT.

This chain connects TRBV7-9 to TRBJ1-2, with TRBD1 matching 9 bases. CDR1 SEHNR and CDR2 FQNEAQ come from the germline V gene (reference sequence). CDR3 length: 15 amino acids. Germline trimming cut 3 bases from V and 8 bases from J; bases unmatched to any gene: 10. In nucleotides, the CDR3 is TGTGCCAGCAGCTTCTGGGACAGGGCGACTGGGGGCTACACCTTC. Translated, it gives CASSFWDRATGGYTF.

The chain has TRBV29-1 and TRBJ1-1; 9 bases are shared with TRBD1. The CDR3 totals 15 residues. CDR1 and CDR2 from the germline V gene are SQVTM and ANQGSEA. Unmatched junction bases numbered 9, after V lost 7 bases and J lost 0 bases. CDR3 protein: CSGGTGRKLNTEAFF. Written as DNA, the CDR3 is TGCAGCGGTGGGACAGGGAGAAAACTGAACACTGAAGCTTTCTTT.